This paragraph reports one TCR beta chain. Its cognate antigen is unknown. These data are taken from a study of cytomegalovirus exposure and HLA in healthy donors. Overall study context: The 90 to 150 validation repertoires, a later analysis reported, used the same platform as the roughly 660 repertoires from the first cohort. General study points: A later analysis found first-cohort TCR clusters tended to co-occur in the 100 to 150 validation repertoires.

Profiling relied on immunoSEQ multiplex PCR, and the TCRdb table lists in-frame clones only, not all of them. The table lists 250,000 to 400,000 clones, around 90% of them singletons. The CDR3 consists of 14 residues. Germline CDR1 SGHVS, CDR2 FQNEAQ. Trimming left V 5 bases short and J 3 bases short, with 14 bases between. The chain couples TRBV7-8 to TRBJ2-7; a possible D gene is TRBD1 (5 bases). Material for sequencing was PBMCs. The sequence derives from a woman aged 25 to 39 in good health and CMV-seropositive. The CDR3 region has the DNA TGTGCCAGCAGCACGGACACAGAAATCTACGAGCAGTACTTC. It yields the protein CASSTDTEIYEQYF. Variable domain in full (rest from reference TRBV7-8 and TRBJ2-7): GAGVSQSPRYKVAKRGQDVALRCDPISGHVSLFWYQQALGQGPEFLTYFQNEAQLDKSGLPSDRFFAERPEGSVSTLKIQRTQQEDSAVYLCASSTDTEIYEQYFGPGTRLTVT.